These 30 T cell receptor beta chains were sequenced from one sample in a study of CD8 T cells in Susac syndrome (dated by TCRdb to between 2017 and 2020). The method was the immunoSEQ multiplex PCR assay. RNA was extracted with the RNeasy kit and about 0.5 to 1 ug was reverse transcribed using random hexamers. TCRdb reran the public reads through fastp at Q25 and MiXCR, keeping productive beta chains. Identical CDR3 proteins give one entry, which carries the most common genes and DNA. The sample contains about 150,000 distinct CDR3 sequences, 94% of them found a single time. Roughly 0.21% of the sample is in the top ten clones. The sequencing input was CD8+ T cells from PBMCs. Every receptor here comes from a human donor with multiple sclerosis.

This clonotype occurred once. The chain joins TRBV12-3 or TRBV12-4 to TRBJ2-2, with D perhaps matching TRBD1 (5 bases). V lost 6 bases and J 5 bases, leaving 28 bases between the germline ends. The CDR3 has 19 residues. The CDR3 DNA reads TGTGCCAGCAGCAGGTGGCCCGTGGGGCCCTCCGTACGGACCGGGGAGCTGTTTTTT. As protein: CASSRWPVGPSVRTGELFF.

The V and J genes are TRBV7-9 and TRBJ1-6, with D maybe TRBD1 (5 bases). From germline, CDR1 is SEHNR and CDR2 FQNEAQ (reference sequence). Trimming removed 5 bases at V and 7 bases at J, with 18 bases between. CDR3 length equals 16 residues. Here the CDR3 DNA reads TGTGCCAGCAGCGGAGGAACCGGGACGGAGAATTCACCCCTCCACTTT. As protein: CASSGGTGTENSPLHF.

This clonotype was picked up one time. CDR3 nucleotide sequence: TGTGCCAGCAGCCAAGAACTAGCGAAGTCGAATGAGCAGTTCTTC. It yields the protein CASSQELAKSNEQFF. This chain connects TRBV3-1 to TRBJ2-1, with 7 bases fitting TRBD2. This CDR3 region has 15 residues. Trimming took 0 bases from V and 7 from J; bases not matched to a gene: 6. CDR1 and CDR2 (germline): LGHDT, YNNKEL (reference sequence).

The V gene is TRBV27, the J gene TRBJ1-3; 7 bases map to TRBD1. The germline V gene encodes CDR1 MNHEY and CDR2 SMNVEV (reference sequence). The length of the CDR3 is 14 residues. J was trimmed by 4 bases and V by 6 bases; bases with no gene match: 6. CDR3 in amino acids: CASRPQGKGNTIYF. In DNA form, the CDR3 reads TGTGCCAGCAGGCCACAGGGGAAAGGAAACACCATATATTTT.

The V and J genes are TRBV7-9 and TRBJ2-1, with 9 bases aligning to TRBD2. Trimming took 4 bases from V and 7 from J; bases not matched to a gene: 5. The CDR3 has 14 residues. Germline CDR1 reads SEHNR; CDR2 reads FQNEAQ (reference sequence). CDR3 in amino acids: CASSYAGGRNEQFF. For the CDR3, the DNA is TGTGCCAGCAGCTATGCGGGGGGGCGTAATGAGCAGTTCTTC.

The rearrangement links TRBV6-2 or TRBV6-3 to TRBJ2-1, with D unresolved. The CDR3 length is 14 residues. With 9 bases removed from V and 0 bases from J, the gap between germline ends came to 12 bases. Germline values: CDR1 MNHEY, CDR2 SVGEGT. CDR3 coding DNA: TGTGCCAGTCGAGTGTCCCGCTCCTACAATGAGCAGTTCTTC. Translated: CASRVSRSYNEQFF.

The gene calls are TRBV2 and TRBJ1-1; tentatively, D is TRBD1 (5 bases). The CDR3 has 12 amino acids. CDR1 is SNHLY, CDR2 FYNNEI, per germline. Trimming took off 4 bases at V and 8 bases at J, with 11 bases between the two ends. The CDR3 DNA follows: TGTGCCAGCAGTGGCCGGAGGGACGAAGCTTTCTTT. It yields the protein CASSGRRDEAFF.

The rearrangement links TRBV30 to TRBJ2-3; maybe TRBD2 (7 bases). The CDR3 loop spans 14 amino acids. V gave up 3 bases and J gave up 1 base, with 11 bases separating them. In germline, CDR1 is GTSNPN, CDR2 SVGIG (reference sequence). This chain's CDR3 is CAWSAGAGTDTQYF. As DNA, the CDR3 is TGTGCCTGGAGCGCGGGGGCAGGCACAGATACGCAGTATTTT.

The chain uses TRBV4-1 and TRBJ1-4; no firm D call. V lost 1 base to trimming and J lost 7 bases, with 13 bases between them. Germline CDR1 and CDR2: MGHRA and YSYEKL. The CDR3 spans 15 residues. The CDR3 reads CASSQAIQSSEKLFF. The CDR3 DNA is TGCGCCAGCAGCCAAGCTATTCAGAGCAGTGAAAAACTGTTTTTT.

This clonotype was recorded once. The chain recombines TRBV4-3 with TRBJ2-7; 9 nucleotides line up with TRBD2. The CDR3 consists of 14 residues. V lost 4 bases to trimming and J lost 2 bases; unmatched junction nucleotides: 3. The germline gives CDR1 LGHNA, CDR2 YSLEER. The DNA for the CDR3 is TGCGCCAGCAGCCGAAAGCGGGGGGCCTACGAGCAGTACTTC. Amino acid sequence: CASSRKRGAYEQYF.

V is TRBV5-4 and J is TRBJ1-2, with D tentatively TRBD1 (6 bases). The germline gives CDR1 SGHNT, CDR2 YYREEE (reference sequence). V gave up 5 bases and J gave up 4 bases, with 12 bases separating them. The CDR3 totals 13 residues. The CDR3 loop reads CASSLDRPYGYTF. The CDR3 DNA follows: TGTGCCAGCAGTCTCGACAGGCCCTATGGCTACACCTTC.

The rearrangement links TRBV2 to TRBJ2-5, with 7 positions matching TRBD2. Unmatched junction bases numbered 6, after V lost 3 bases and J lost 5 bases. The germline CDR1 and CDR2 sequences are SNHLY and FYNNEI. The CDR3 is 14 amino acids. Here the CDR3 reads CASSDTAGVETQYF. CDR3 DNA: TGTGCCAGCAGTGACACGGCGGGGGTGGAGACCCAGTACTTC.

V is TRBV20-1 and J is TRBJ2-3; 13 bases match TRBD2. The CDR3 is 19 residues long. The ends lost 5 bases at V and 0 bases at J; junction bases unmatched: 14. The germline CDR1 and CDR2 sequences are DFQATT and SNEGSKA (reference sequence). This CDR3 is CSALGGGTSGTASTDTQYF. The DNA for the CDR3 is TGCAGTGCTCTGGGGGGAGGGACTAGCGGGACCGCTAGCACAGATACGCAGTATTTT.

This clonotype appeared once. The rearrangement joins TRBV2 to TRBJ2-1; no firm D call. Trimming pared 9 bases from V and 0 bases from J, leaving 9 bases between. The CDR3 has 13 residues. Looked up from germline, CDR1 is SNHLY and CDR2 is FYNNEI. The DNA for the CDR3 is TGTGCCAGTCCCTCCGGCTCCTACAATGAGCAGTTCTTC. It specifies CASPSGSYNEQFF.

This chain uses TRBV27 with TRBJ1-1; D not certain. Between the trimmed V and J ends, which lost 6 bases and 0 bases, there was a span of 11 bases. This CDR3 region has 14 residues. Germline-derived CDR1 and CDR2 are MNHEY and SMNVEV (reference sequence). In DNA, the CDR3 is TGTGCCAGCAGCCGTGAAAGGCTGAACACTGAAGCTTTCTTT. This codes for CASSRERLNTEAFF.

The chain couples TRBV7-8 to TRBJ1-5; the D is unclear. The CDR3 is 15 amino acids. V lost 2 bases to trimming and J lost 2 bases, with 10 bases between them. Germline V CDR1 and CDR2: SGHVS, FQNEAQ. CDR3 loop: CASSLRPMGNQPQHF. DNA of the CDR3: TGTGCCAGCAGCTTACGCCCGATGGGCAATCAGCCCCAGCATTTT.

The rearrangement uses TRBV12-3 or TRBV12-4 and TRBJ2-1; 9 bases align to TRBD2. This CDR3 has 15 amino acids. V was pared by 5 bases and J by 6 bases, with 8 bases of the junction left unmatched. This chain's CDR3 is CASSERLAAFNEQFF. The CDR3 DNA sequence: TGTGCCAGCAGTGAGCGACTAGCGGCCTTCAATGAGCAGTTCTTC.

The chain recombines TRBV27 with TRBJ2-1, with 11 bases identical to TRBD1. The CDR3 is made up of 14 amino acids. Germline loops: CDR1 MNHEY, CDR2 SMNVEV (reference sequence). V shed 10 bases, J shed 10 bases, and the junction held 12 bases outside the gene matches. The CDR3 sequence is CAIAGTGGIREQFF. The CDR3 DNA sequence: TGTGCCATTGCCGGGACAGGGGGTATCAGGGAGCAGTTCTTC.

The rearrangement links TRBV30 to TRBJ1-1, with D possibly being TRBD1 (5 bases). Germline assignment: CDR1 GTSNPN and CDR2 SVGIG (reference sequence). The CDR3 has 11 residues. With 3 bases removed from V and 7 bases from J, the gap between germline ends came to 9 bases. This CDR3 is CAWSPDIEAFF. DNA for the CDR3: TGTGCCTGGAGCCCGGACATTGAAGCTTTCTTT. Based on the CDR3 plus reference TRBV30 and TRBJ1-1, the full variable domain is SQTIHQWPATLVQPVGSPLSLECTVEGTSNPNLYWYRQAAGRGLQLLFYSVGIGQISSEVPQNLSASRPQDRQFILSSKKLLLSDSGFYLCAWSPDIEAFFGQGTRLTVV.

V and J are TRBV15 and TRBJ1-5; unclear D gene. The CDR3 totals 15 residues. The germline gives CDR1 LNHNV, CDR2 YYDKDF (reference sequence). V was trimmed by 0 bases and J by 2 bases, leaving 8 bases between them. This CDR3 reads CATSRDLQGNQPQHF. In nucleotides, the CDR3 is TGTGCCACCAGCAGAGATTTGCAGGGCAATCAGCCCCAGCATTTT. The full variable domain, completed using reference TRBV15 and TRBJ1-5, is DAMVIQNPRYQVTQFGKPVTLSCSQTLNHNVMYWYQQKSSQAPKLLFHYYDKDFNNEADTPDNFQSRRPNTSFCFLDIRSPGLGDTAMYLCATSRDLQGNQPQHFGDGTRLSIL.

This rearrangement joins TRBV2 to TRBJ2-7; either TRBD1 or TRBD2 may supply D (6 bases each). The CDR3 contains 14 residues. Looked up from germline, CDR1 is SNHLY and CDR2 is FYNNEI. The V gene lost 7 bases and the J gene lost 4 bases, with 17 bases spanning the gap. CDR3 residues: CASTQRGDRYEQYF. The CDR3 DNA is TGTGCCAGCACTCAAAGGGGGGATCGGTACGAGCAGTACTTC.

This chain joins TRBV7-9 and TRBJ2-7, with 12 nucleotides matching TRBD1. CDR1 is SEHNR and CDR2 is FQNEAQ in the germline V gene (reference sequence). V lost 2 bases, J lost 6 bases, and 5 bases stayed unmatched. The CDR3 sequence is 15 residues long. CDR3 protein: CASSLPGQGAGEQYF. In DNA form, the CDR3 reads TGTGCCAGCAGCTTACCGGGACAGGGGGCCGGCGAGCAGTACTTC.

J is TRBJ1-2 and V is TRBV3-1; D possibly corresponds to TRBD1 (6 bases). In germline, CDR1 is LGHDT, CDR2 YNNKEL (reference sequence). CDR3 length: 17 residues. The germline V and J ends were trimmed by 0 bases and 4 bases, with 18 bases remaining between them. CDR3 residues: CASSQDGEEGVIYGYTF. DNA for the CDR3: TGTGCCAGCAGCCAAGATGGGGAGGAGGGGGTTATCTATGGCTACACCTTC. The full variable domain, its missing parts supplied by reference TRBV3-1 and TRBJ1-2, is DTAVSQTPKYLVTQMGNDKSIKCEQNLGHDTMYWYKQDSKKFLKIMFSYNNKELIINETVPNRFSPKSPDKAHLNLHINSLELGDSAVYFCASSQDGEEGVIYGYTFGSGTRLTVV.

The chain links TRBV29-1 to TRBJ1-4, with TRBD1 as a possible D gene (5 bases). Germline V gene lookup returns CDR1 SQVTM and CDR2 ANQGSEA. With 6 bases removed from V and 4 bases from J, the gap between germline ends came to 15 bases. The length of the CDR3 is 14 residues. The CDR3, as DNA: TGCAGCGTCCGACTTTGGGACGGTAATGAAAAACTGTTTTTT. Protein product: CSVRLWDGNEKLFF.

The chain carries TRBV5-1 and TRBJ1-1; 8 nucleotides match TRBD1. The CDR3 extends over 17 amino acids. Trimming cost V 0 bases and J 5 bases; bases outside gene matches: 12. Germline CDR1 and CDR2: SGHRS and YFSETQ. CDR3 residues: CASSLVIRGQVGTEAFF. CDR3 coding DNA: TGCGCCAGCAGCTTGGTCATCAGGGGACAGGTGGGGACTGAAGCTTTCTTT.

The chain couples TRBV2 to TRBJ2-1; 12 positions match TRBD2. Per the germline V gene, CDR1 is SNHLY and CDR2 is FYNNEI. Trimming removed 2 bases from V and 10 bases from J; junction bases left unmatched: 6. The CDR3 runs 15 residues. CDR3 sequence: CASSELAGGPDEQFF. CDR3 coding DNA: TGTGCCAGCAGTGAACTAGCGGGGGGGCCAGACGAGCAGTTCTTC.

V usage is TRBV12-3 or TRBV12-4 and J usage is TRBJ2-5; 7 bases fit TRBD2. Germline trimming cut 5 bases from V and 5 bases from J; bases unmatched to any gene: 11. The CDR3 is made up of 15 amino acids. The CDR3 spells CASSPVGRGQETQYF. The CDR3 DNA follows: TGTGCCAGCAGTCCCGTAGGGAGGGGTCAGGAGACCCAGTACTTC.

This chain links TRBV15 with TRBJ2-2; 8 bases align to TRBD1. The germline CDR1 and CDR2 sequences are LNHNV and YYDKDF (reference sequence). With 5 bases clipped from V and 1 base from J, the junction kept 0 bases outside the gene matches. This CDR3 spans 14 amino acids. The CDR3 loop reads CATSDRGNTGELFF. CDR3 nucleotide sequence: TGTGCCACCAGCGACAGGGGGAACACCGGGGAGCTGTTTTTT.

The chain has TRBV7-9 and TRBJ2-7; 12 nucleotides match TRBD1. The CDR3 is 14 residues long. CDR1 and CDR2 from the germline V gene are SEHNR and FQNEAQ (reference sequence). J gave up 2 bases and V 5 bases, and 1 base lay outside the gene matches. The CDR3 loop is CASSRDRGPYEQYF. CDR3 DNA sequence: TGTGCCAGCAGCAGGGACAGGGGGCCCTACGAGCAGTACTTC.

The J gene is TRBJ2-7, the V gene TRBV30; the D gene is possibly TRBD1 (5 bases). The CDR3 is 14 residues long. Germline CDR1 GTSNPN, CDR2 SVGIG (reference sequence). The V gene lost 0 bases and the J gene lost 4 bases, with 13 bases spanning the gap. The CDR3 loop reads CAWSVAGPEYEQYF. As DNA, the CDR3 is TGTGCCTGGAGTGTAGCAGGGCCCGAGTACGAGCAGTACTTC.